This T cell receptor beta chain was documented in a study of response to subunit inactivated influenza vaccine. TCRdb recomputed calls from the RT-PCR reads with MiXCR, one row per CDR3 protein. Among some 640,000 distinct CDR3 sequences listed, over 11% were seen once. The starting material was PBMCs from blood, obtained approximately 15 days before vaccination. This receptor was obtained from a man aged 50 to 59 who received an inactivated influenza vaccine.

Written as DNA, the CDR3 is TGCAGTGCTAGGCCGCCGCCCACAGATACGCAGTATTTT. This translates into CSARPPPTDTQYF. The rearrangement uses TRBV20-1 and TRBJ2-3; D gene ambiguous. Germline assignment: CDR1 DFQATT and CDR2 SNEGSKA (reference sequence). V was trimmed by 3 bases and J by 2 bases, leaving 9 bases between them. The CDR3 totals 13 residues.